This T cell receptor (beta chain) appears in the sequencing data of a study of cytomegalovirus exposure and HLA in healthy donors. Study conclusions and caveats: Rarity held for most TCR sequences, but there were some public TCRs that occurred in many donors.

Concerning this clone: The antigen remains undetermined.

PCR was performed using 60 Vbeta and 13 Jbeta primers. TCRdb's copy holds only in-frame clones and misses some; the assay was immunoSEQ multiplex PCR. The sample yields roughly 120,000 clones, 74% seen once. Trimming removed 5 bases from V and 3 bases from J, with 7 bases in between. The CDR3 length is 12 residues. CDR1 is SEHNR, CDR2 FQNEAQ, per germline (reference sequence). Sequencing was performed on PBMCs. This rearrangement joins TRBV7-9 to TRBJ2-5; maybe TRBD2 (5 bases). The receptor was isolated from a woman aged 50 to 60 in good health and CMV-seropositive. CDR3 sequence: CASSPGEETQYF. The CDR3 DNA follows: TGTGCCAGCAGCCCCGGGGAAGAGACCCAGTACTTC.